This entry lists 22 T cell receptor beta chains sequenced from one sample in a study of blood T cell repertoires in COVID-19. The protocol was immunoSEQ multiplex PCR, while the TCRdb copy is restricted to in-frame clones and leaves out a portion. The data contain tens of thousands of clones, approximately 89% of them singletons. Sequencing was done on a sample of peripheral blood. These receptors all come from a human donor in a cohort sampled during active COVID-19.

The chain is built from TRBV9 and TRBJ2-3, with 8 nucleotides matching TRBD2. Germline V gene data show CDR1 as SGDLS and CDR2 as YYNGEE. With 1 base clipped from V and 2 bases from J, the junction kept 3 bases outside the gene matches. The CDR3 loop spans 15 amino acids. DNA for the CDR3: TGTGCCAGCAGCGTAATAGCGGGGACCACAGATACGCAGTATTTT. Amino acid sequence: CASSVIAGTTDTQYF.

The chain couples TRBV15 to TRBJ1-5; weak D call: TRBD1 (6 bases). The CDR3 has 15 amino acids. V was trimmed by 1 base and J by 3 bases, leaving 10 bases between them. CDR1 is LNHNV, CDR2 YYDKDF, per germline (reference sequence). The DNA of the CDR3 is TGTGCCACCAGCAGAGGGAGGACAGTCAATCAGCCCCAGCATTTT. Translated, it gives CATSRGRTVNQPQHF.

The chain employs TRBV5-1 and TRBJ1-5, with TRBD1 as a possible D gene (6 bases). CDR1 is SGHRS, CDR2 YFSETQ, per germline. The ends were cut back, 5 bases at V and 7 bases at J, with 16 bases in the middle. The CDR3 has 14 residues. CDR3 protein: CASSRGGEGQPQHF. The CDR3 bases are TGCGCCAGCAGTCGGGGGGGCGAGGGACAGCCCCAGCATTTT.

This rearrangement joins TRBV5-6 to TRBJ2-7, with D perhaps TRBD2 (5 bases). V dropped 0 bases and J dropped 5 bases, with 15 bases sitting between them. CDR3 length equals 15 residues. From germline, CDR1 is SGHDT and CDR2 YYEEEE. The CDR3 is CASSLGPPGSDEQYF. The DNA for the CDR3 is TGTGCCAGCAGCTTGGGACCCCCGGGTAGCGACGAGCAGTACTTC. Combining the CDR3 with reference TRBV5-6 and TRBJ2-7 gives the whole variable domain DAGVTQSPTHLIKTRGQQVTLRCSPKSGHDTVSWYQQALGQGPQFIFQYYEEEERQRGNFPDRFSGHQFPNYSSELNVNALLLGDSALYLCASSLGPPGSDEQYFGPGTRLTVT.

In DNA, the CDR3 is TGTGCCAGCAGCCGTGGGGGGACCGACTATGGCTACACCTTC. It encodes CASSRGGTDYGYTF. The V call is TRBV5-5, the J call TRBJ1-2; possibly TRBD1 for D (5 bases). The CDR3 loop spans 14 amino acids. Trimming stripped 4 bases from V and 3 bases from J, with 13 bases between. The germline V gene encodes CDR1 SGHKS and CDR2 YYEKEE (reference sequence).

The rearrangement joins TRBV21-1 to TRBJ2-1; TRBD1 was called by the table and not checked on the DNA. TRBV21-1 is an annotated pseudogene. The CDR3 runs 15 residues. CDR3 loop: CASSKGRQTGDEQFF. The CDR3 DNA sequence: TGTGCCAGCAGCAAAGGCCGACAGACGGGCGATGAGCAGTTCTTC.

The V call is TRBV28, the J call TRBJ2-3; 8 bases agree with TRBD2. The CDR3 is 16 amino acids. Germline V lookup: CDR1 MDHEN, CDR2 SYDVKM. Trimming at V came to 5 bases and at J to 3 bases, leaving 10 bases not matched to a gene. The CDR3 DNA sequence: TGTGCCAGCAGTCCGTACGGGGCGGGGGGTACAGATACGCAGTATTTT. Protein sequence: CASSPYGAGGTDTQYF.

V is TRBV4-1 and J is TRBJ1-1; 9 bases fit TRBD1. V was pared by 1 base and J by 3 bases, with 3 bases of the junction left unmatched. In germline, CDR1 is MGHRA, CDR2 YSYEKL. There are 15 residues in the CDR3. The CDR3 protein is CASSQADRGDTEAFF. CDR3 DNA: TGCGCCAGCAGCCAAGCCGACAGGGGGGACACTGAAGCTTTCTTT.

Only a few counts were recorded for this clone. The chain joins TRBV4-1 to TRBJ2-1; TRBD2 might be the D (5 bases). Germline CDR1 is MGHRA and CDR2 is YSYEKL. This CDR3 is built from 16 residues. The ends were cut back, 2 bases at V and 0 bases at J, with 11 bases in the middle. In DNA, the CDR3 is TGCGCCAGCAGCCAACAGGACTTAGTCTCCTACAATGAGCAGTTCTTC. This encodes CASSQQDLVSYNEQFF.

The gene calls are TRBV6-5 and TRBJ2-3, with TRBD1 as a possible D gene (6 bases). V lost 6 bases to trimming and J lost 2 bases, with 12 bases between them. CDR1 and CDR2 (germline): MNHEY, SVGAGI. The CDR3 has 14 amino acids. The CDR3, as DNA: TGTGCCAGCAGGCTCGGGGACACCACAGATACGCAGTATTTT. It is translated as CASRLGDTTDTQYF.

This chain connects TRBV6-6 to TRBJ2-5; TRBD2 might be the D (6 bases). CDR3 length: 13 residues. Germline assignment: CDR1 MNHNY and CDR2 SVGAGI (reference sequence). V lost 2 bases to trimming and J lost 5 bases, with 9 bases between them. Here the CDR3 DNA reads TGTGCCAGCAGTTACGGGAGCGGGGAGACCCAGTACTTC. This sequence encodes CASSYGSGETQYF.

The chain links TRBV5-1 to TRBJ1-1, with 7 bases lining up with TRBD1. Trimming removed 1 base from V and 2 bases from J; junction bases left unmatched: 2. The CDR3 length is 14 residues. Germline V gives CDR1 SGHRS, CDR2 YFSETQ. CDR3 DNA sequence: TGCGCCAGCAGCTTGCAGGGGGGAAACACTGAAGCTTTCTTT. Protein sequence: CASSLQGGNTEAFF.

This clone was observed once. This rearrangement joins TRBV11-1 to TRBJ1-2, with D tentatively TRBD1 (5 bases). The ends were cut back, 4 bases at V and 5 bases at J, with 8 bases in the middle. This CDR3 spans 12 amino acids. Germline CDR1 SGHAT, CDR2 FQDESV (reference sequence). CDR3 DNA: TGTGCCAGCAGCTCCCGGGGGTATGGCTACACCTTC. Amino acids: CASSSRGYGYTF.

J is TRBJ2-1 and V is TRBV4-1; 8 positions agree with TRBD1. The CDR3 has 17 residues. Looked up from germline, CDR1 is MGHRA and CDR2 is YSYEKL. V gave up 4 bases and J gave up 0 bases; unmatched junction bases: 8. DNA for the CDR3: TGCGCCAGCAGCCCCCAGGACAGGGTAAGCTCCTACAATGAGCAGTTCTTC. Amino acid sequence: CASSPQDRVSSYNEQFF.

This chain joins TRBV11-2 and TRBJ2-7, with 7 bases fitting TRBD2. The CDR3 extends over 13 amino acids. Germline CDR1 is SGHAT and CDR2 is FQNNGV. Trimming cost V 5 bases and J 3 bases; bases outside gene matches: 4. The CDR3 bases are TGTGCCAGCAGCCACGGACTAGACTACGAGCAGTACTTC. Encoded protein: CASSHGLDYEQYF.

CDR3 nucleotides: TGTGCCAGCACTCCGGGGACTAGTGCCTACAATGAGCAGTTCTTC. Translating gives CASTPGTSAYNEQFF. V is TRBV6-5 and J is TRBJ2-1, with 8 bases aligning to TRBD2. CDR1 is MNHEY and CDR2 is SVGAGI in the germline V gene. With 7 bases clipped from V and 2 bases from J, the junction kept 7 bases outside the gene matches. The CDR3 length is 15 residues.

V is TRBV28 and J is TRBJ2-2, with TRBD1 identical over 7 bases. V trimming: 2 bases; J trimming: 2 bases; junction bases outside the gene matches: 2. The CDR3 is 15 amino acids. Germline-derived CDR1 and CDR2 are MDHEN and SYDVKM. In DNA form, the CDR3 reads TGTGCCAGCAGTTTAGACAGGGCAAACACCGGGGAGCTGTTTTTT. Translation gives CASSLDRANTGELFF. The variable domain in full, completed from reference TRBV28 and TRBJ2-2, reads DVKVTQSSRYLVKRTGEKVFLECVQDMDHENMFWYRQDPGLGLRLIYFSYDVKMKEKGDIPEGYSVSREKKERFSLILESASTNQTSMYLCASSLDRANTGELFFGEGSRLTVL.

This clone appeared once. The chain combines TRBV7-2 with TRBJ2-3, with 12 bases fitting TRBD2. This CDR3 comprises 19 residues. Germline lookup yields CDR1 SGHTA and CDR2 FQGNSA. The J segment lost 1 base and the V segment lost 0 bases, leaving 8 bases of the junction unmatched. This chain's CDR3 is CASSLALASGGAGTDTQYF. The CDR3 nucleotides read TGTGCCAGCAGCTTAGCGTTGGCTAGCGGGGGGGCTGGCACAGATACGCAGTATTTT.

The table lists this clone with a few counts. This chain joins TRBV6-5 and TRBJ1-6; 7 positions match TRBD1. The germline gives CDR1 MNHEY, CDR2 SVGAGI. The CDR3 covers 14 residues. Germline trimming cut 4 bases from V and 8 bases from J; bases unmatched to any gene: 5. Here the CDR3 reads CASSLEGADSPLHF. DNA of the CDR3: TGTGCCAGCAGTTTAGAGGGGGCTGATTCACCCCTCCACTTT.

The chain is built from TRBV18 and TRBJ1-2, with 7 bases lining up with TRBD1. This CDR3 spans 14 amino acids. V was pared by 4 bases and J by 8 bases, with 10 bases of the junction left unmatched. In germline, CDR1 is KGHSH, CDR2 LQKENI. In DNA form, the CDR3 reads TGTGCCAGCTCACGTCAGGGGGAGGCAGAAGGCTACACCTTC. Translating gives CASSRQGEAEGYTF.

DNA of the CDR3: TGTGCCACCAGTGATCGGACAAGCACCGGGGAGCTGTTTTTT. Translation gives CATSDRTSTGELFF. The chain joins TRBV24-1 to TRBJ2-2, with D possibly TRBD1 on 5 matching bases. This CDR3 has 14 amino acids. Germline CDR1 reads KGHDR; CDR2 reads SFDVKD. V gave up 3 bases and J gave up 4 bases, with 8 bases separating them.

This rearrangement joins TRBV29-1 to TRBJ1-2, with 9 bases fitting TRBD1. This CDR3 spans 14 amino acids. Germline-derived CDR1 and CDR2 are SQVTM and ANQGSEA. The ends lost 6 bases at V and 2 bases at J; junction bases unmatched: 7. The CDR3 DNA reads as TGCAGCGTCCACCCTGGGACAGGGAACTATGGCTACACCTTC. It specifies CSVHPGTGNYGYTF.